This T cell receptor beta chain was retrieved from a study of blood T cell repertoires in COVID-19. Study processing details: Cell counts per sample came from amplifying reference gene primers. Measured with immunoSEQ multiplex PCR; TCRdb has only the in-frame clones, and not every one. Clone size and V and J calls were adopted from that table, with D and trimming inferred from the DNA. The sample lists about 200,000 clones, 70% to 90% seen once, with 0.85% to 0.95% in the top ten. This CDR3 contains 14 residues. The junction had 7 bases not matched to a gene; V was cut back by 5 bases and J by 6 bases. Germline V gene lookup returns CDR1 KGHSH and CDR2 LQKENI. Followed longitudinally, the Seattle patients had been enrolled during active infection.

Sample: peripheral blood. This TCR came from a man between 60 and 75 years old with COVID-19, enrolled during active disease. V and J are TRBV18 and TRBJ1-1; 9 positions agree with TRBD1. CDR3 DNA: TGTGCCAGCTCAGCTACAGGGGGCGGCTCTGAAGCTTTCTTT. This encodes CASSATGGGSEAFF.